This is a list of T cell receptor beta chains from one sample in a study of PD-1 blockade in classical Hodgkin lymphoma. Using immunoSEQ multiplex PCR, the repertoire was profiled, and TCRdb retains in-frame clones only, with some absent. The sample has around 20,000 clones, roughly 73% seen once; the top ten hold approximately 25%. Source: peripheral blood mononuclear cells (PBMCs), taken before the second cycle of nivolumab. The receptors were sampled from a human donor with classical Hodgkin lymphoma. The CDR3 runs from the conserved cysteine through the conserved F or W. A D gene is named only where the DNA matches it firmly. The listing skips clone size in some rows; elsewhere it reads once, few, many or a size class.

d_gene	abundance	j_gene	v_gene	len	CDR3aa	CDR3nt
NA	NA	TRBJ2-4	TRBV21-1	17	CASSKDSGRPNGNIQYF	TGTGCCAGCAGCAAGGATAGCGGGAGGCCCAACGGGAACATTCAGTACTTC
TRBD1	NA	TRBJ2-7	TRBV7-2	15	CASSPYGTGTYEQYF	TGTGCCAGCAGCCCATACGGGACAGGTACCTACGAGCAGTACTTC
TRBD1	NA	TRBJ1-4	TRBV15	18	CATSRDFGGTGGNEKLFF	TGTGCCACCAGCAGAGATTTTGGCGGGACAGGGGGTAATGAAAAACTGTTTTTT
TRBD1	NA	TRBJ2-6	TRBV5-1	20	CASSLGAPGQGAPGANVLTF	TGCGCCAGCAGCTTGGGGGCCCCGGGACAGGGGGCGCCCGGGGCCAACGTCCTGACTTTC
TRBD1	NA	TRBJ2-2	TRBV6-6	14	CASKGQGNTGELFF	TGTGCCAGCAAGGGACAGGGGAACACCGGGGAGCTGTTTTTT
NA	once	TRBJ2-3	TRBV6-6	16	CASSTDSERPTDTQYF	TGTGCCAGCAGTACCGACTCCGAGCGACCCACGGATACGCAGTATTTT
NA	NA	TRBJ2-4	TRBV19	15	CASSPPGARGNIQYF	TGTGCCAGTAGTCCACCCGGTGCCCGTGGAAACATTCAGTACTTC
TRBD2	NA	TRBJ2-7	TRBV19	16	CASSSLTSGGSYEQYF	TGTGCCAGTAGTAGCCTGACTAGCGGAGGCTCCTACGAGCAGTACTTC
TRBD1	NA	TRBJ2-5	TRBV6-6	14	CASSQTGGLETQYF	TGTGCCAGCAGTCAGACAGGGGGCCTGGAGACCCAGTACTTC
TRBD2	NA	TRBJ2-5	TRBV5-1	14	CASSSSGSGETQYF	TGCGCCAGCAGCTCTAGCGGGAGTGGAGAGACCCAGTACTTC
TRBD2	NA	TRBJ2-7	TRBV18	15	CASTTLREGSYEQYF	TGTGCCAGCACTACCCTGCGGGAGGGCTCCTACGAGCAGTACTTC
NA	NA	TRBJ2-6	TRBV5-8	15	CASSRDTSGANVLTF	TGTGCCAGCAGCAGGGACACCTCTGGGGCCAACGTCCTGACTTTC
NA	NA	TRBJ1-3	TRBV18	16	CASSSTRHLSGNTIYF	TGTGCCAGCTCATCAACTCGACACCTCTCTGGAAACACCATATATTTT
TRBD2	NA	TRBJ2-1	TRBV19	16	CASSIKSTSGINEQFF	TGTGCCAGTAGTATTAAGTCGACTAGCGGGATCAATGAGCAGTTCTTC
TRBD2	NA	TRBJ2-1	TRBV5-6	18	CASSLAASGSPSRNEQFF	TGTGCCAGCAGCTTGGCCGCTAGCGGGAGCCCCTCCCGGAATGAGCAGTTCTTC
NA	NA	TRBJ1-2	TRBV5-1	16	CASSLGRRGTNYGYTF	TGCGCCAGCAGCTTGGGACGCCGGGGGACTAACTATGGCTACACCTTC